Described below is a single T cell receptor (beta chain) sequence and its context. Its cognate antigen is unknown. No infections or other immune events were documented during collection. The data were obtained in a study of identifying expanded T cells in peripheral blood. V lost 0 bases to trimming and J lost 7 bases, with 10 bases between them. There are 13 residues in the CDR3. Germline V gene sequence: CDR1 SGHRS, CDR2 YFSETQ. Measured with immunoSEQ multiplex PCR; TCRdb has only the in-frame clones, and not every one. Altogether over 85,000 clones are present, about 85% being singletons, with the ten largest covering 4% to 5.5%. Study-level points and caveats: About 1.2 clones differed between technical replicates, versus approximately 17 and 20 over time. Across healthy donors, higher total template counts meant significantly greater roughly two-week count variance.

Sequences were obtained from blood. The chain joins TRBV5-1 to TRBJ1-2; no clear D gene. This TCR was sampled from a person aged 18 to 70 in good health. CDR3 sequence (DNA): TGCGCCAGCAGCTTGGGGTCCCTCGGTGGCTACACCTTC. Its protein is CASSLGSLGGYTF.